The next 3 T cell receptor beta chains were all read from a single sample in a study of T cell repertoires in cytomegalovirus infection. No cognate antigen is known for these TCRs. TCRdb re-called the reads with MiXCR, one entry per CDR3 protein. The table includes about 830,000 distinct CDR3 sequences, approximately 30% detected once. Sequences were derived from cultured CD8+ T cells from PBMCs, sampled from culture after CMV antigen stimulation. The receptors were sampled from a human donor in good health (CMV status not recorded). Some clones in this sample may be carry-over from other donors' samples.

This clonotype has a handful of counts. V is TRBV18 and J is TRBJ1-2; D call uncertain. Trimming stripped 4 bases from V and 5 bases from J, with 8 bases between. This CDR3 is 12 amino acids long. Germline loops: CDR1 KGHSH, CDR2 LQKENI. DNA for the CDR3: TGTGCCAGCTCACTCCCGGAGTATGGCTACACCTTC. Amino acids: CASSLPEYGYTF. The whole variable domain, filled in from reference TRBV18 and TRBJ1-2, reads NAGVMQNPRHLVRRRGQEARLRCSPMKGHSHVYWYRQLPEEGLKFMVYLQKENIIDESGMPKERFSAEFPKEGPSILRIQQVVRGDSAAYFCASSLPEYGYTFGSGTRLTVV.

The chain links TRBV15 to TRBJ2-3, with D perhaps matching TRBD2 (7 bases). Trimming cost V 3 bases and J 9 bases, with 10 bases left between them. This CDR3 is built from 12 residues. CDR1 is LNHNV and CDR2 is YYDKDF in the germline V gene (reference sequence). The CDR3 is CATSRRGGTQYF. CDR3 nucleotide sequence: TGTGCCACCAGCAGGAGGGGGGGAACGCAGTATTTT.

This clonotype was recorded a few times. The V gene is TRBV7-9, the J gene TRBJ2-3, with D uncertain. Germline V gene lookup returns CDR1 SEHNR and CDR2 FQNEAQ (reference sequence). The CDR3 totals 16 residues. V shed 5 bases and J shed 2 bases, with 17 bases lying between them. The CDR3 region is CASSPARFGDTDTQYF. In nucleotides, the CDR3 is TGTGCCAGCAGCCCTGCTCGGTTTGGGGACACAGATACGCAGTATTTT. The entire variable domain, with the rest obtained from reference TRBV7-9 and TRBJ2-3, is as follows: DTGVSQNPRHKITKRGQNVTFRCDPISEHNRLYWYRQTLGQGPEFLTYFQNEAQLEKSRLLSDRFSAERPKGSFSTLEIQRTEQGDSAMYLCASSPARFGDTDTQYFGPGTRLTVL.